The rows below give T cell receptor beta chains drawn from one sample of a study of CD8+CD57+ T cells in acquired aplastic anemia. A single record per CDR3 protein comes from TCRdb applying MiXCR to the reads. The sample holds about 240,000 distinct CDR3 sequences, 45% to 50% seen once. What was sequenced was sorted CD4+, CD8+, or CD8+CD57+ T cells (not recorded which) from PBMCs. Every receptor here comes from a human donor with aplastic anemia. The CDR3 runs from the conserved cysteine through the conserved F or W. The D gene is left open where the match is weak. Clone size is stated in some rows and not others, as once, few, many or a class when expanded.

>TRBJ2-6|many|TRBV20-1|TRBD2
CSASAGTSSSGANVLTF
TGCAGTGCTTCCGCCGGGACTAGCAGCTCTGGGGCCAACGTCCTGACTTTC
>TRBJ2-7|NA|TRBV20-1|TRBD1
CSAGGQGWLEQYF
TGCAGTGCTGGCGGACAGGGTTGGCTCGAGCAGTACTTC
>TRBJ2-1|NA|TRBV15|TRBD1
CATRGRDRAWNEQFF
TGTGCCACCAGAGGACGGGACAGGGCTTGGAATGAGCAGTTCTTC
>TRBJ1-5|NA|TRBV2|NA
CASSVGRGSNQPQRF
NA
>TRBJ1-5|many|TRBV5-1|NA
CASSPGRGGDQPQHF
TGCGCCAGCAGCCCTGGGCGGGGGGGTGATCAGCCCCAGCATTTT
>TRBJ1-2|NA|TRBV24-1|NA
CATWTANYGYTF
TGTGCCACCTGGACAGCTAACTATGGCTACACCTTC
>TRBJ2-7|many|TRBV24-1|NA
CATTRSAAGEQYF
TGTGCCACTACCCGGAGCGCCGCGGGCGAGCAGTACTTC
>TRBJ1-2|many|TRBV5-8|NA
CASSKDGNYGYTF
TGTGCCAGCAGCAAAGACGGCAACTATGGCTACACCTTC
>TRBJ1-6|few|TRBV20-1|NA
CSAPGTDSPLHF
TGCAGTGCCCCCGGCACCGATTCACCCCTCCACTTT
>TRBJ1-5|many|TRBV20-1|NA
CSASSFSGNQPQHF
TGCAGTGCTAGTTCGTTTTCGGGGAACCAGCCCCAGCATTTT
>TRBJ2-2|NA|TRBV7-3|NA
CASSALSSTGELFF
TGTGCCAGCAGCGCCCTGAGTAGCACCGGGGAGCTGTTTTTT
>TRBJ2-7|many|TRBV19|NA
CASTPGAPNEQYF
TGTGCCAGTACCCCCGGGGCGCCTAACGAGCAGTACTTC
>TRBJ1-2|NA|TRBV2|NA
CASSAVGGYTF
TGTGCCAGCAGTGCCGTAGGCGGCTACACCTTC
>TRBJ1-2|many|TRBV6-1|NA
CASSTPRGADYGYTF
TGTGCCAGCAGCACCCCCAGAGGCGCGGACTATGGCTACACCTTC
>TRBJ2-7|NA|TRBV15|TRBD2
CASSQVPSGAKKGEQYF
TGTGCCAGCAGCCAAGTTCCTAGCGGGGCGAAAAAGGGGGAGCAGTACTTC
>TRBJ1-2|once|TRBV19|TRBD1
CASSIGVGQVIRNYGYTF
TGTGCCAGTAGTATCGGCGTTGGACAGGTGATCAGAAACTATGGCTACACCTTC
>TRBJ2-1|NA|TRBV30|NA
CAWSVMTRVHNEQFF
TGTGCCTGGAGTGTGATGACTAGAGTCCACAATGAGCAGTTCTTC
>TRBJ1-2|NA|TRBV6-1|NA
CASTDNNYGYTF
TGTGCCAGCACCGACAATAACTATGGCTACACCTTC
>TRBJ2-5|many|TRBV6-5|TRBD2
CASTSSGSVGETQYF
TGTGCCAGCACTTCTAGCGGGAGTGTCGGAGAGACCCAGTACTTC
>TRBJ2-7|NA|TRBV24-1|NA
CATSDGGIPYEQYF
TGTGCCACCAGTGATGGAGGGATTCCCTACGAGCAGTACTTC
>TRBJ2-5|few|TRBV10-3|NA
CATSDPQETQYF
TGTGCCACTTCGGACCCGCAAGAGACCCAGTACTTC
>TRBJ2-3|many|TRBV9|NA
CASSAELPTDTQYF
TGTGCCAGCAGCGCCGAATTGCCTACAGATACGCAGTATTTT
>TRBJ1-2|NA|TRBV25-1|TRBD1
CASSGPGQGARYGYTF
TGTGCCAGCAGTGGACCGGGACAGGGGGCGCGGTATGGCTACACCTTC
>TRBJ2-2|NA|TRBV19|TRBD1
CASSPTGVNTGELFF
TGTGCCAGTAGCCCTACAGGGGTGAACACCGGGGAGCTGTTTTTT
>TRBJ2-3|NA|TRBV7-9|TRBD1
CASSLVCGQGRTDTQYF
TGTGCCAGCAGCTTAGTATGCGGACAGGGCCGGACAGATACGCAGTATTTT
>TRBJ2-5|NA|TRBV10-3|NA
CAISEWYPEGGQETQYF
TGTGCCATCAGTGAGTGGTATCCGGAGGGCGGGCAAGAGACCCAGTACTTC
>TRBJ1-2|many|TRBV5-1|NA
CASSPTPGEQHYGYTF
TGCGCCAGCAGCCCTACCCCCGGGGAACAACACTATGGCTACACCTTC
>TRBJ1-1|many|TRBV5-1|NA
CASSLLGTLNTEAFF
TGCGCCAGCAGCTTGTTAGGGACTCTGAACACTGAAGCTTTCTTT
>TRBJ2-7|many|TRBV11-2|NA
CASSLDGLARSYEQYF
TGTGCCAGCAGCTTAGATGGGCTCGCCCGCTCCTACGAGCAGTACTTC
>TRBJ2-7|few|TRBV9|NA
CAGSGLAGAGSRGEQYF
TGTGCCGGCAGCGGCCTTGCGGGCGCGGGCTCCCGTGGCGAGCAGTACTTC
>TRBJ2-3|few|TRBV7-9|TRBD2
CASSQDGGVGEQYF
TGTGCCAGCAGCCAAGATGGGGGGGTGGGGGAGCAGTATTTT
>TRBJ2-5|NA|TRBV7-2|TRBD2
CASSLGLSRGAGETQYF
TGTGCCAGCAGTTTGGGACTCTCGCGGGGGGCCGGAGAGACCCAGTACTTC
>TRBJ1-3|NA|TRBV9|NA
CASSSQAMSSGNTIYF
TGTGCCAGCAGCTCCCAGGCGATGAGCTCTGGAAACACCATATATTTT
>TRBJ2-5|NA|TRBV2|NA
CASSANRGRGDQYF
TGTGCCAGCAGTGCTAACAGGGGGCGGGGGGACCAGTACTTC
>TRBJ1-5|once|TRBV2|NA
CASSVAADQPQHF
TGTGCCAGCAGTGTGGCCGCCGATCAGCCCCAGCATTTT
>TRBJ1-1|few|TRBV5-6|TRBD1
CASTHRGPLNTEAFF
TGTGCCAGCACACACAGGGGACCTTTGAACACTGAAGCTTTCTTT